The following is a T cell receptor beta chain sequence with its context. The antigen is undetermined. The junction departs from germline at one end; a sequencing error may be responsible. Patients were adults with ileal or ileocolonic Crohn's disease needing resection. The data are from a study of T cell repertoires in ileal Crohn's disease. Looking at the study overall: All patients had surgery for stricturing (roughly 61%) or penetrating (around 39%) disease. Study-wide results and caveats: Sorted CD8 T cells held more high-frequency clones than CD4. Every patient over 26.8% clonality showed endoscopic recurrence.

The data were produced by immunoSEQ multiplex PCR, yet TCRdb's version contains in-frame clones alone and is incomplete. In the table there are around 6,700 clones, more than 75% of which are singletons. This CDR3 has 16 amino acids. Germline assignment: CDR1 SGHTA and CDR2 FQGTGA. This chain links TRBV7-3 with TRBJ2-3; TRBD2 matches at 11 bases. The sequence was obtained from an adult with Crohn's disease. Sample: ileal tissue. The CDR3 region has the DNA TGTGCCAGCAGCCTAACTAGCGGGAGTGGGACAGATACGCAGTATTTT. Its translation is CASSLTSGSGTDTQYF.